This T cell receptor (beta chain) was found in a study of T cell responses to AZD1222 COVID-19 vaccine. Points from the study as a whole: The donors showed a predominance of white British ancestry and of females, with possible underestimation of clonal diversity. Reports say nearly half of spike-specific TCRs go after unmutated variant regions. Sampling captured repertoires only after the peak T cell response.

This table comes from immunoSEQ multiplex PCR, and its TCRdb copy is limited to in-frame clones, with some not included. The table includes 120,000 or so clones, around 93% detected once. Trimming removed 2 bases from V and 3 bases from J, with 8 bases in between. CDR3 length: 13 amino acids. The germline gives CDR1 SGDLS, CDR2 YYNGEE. Notes on this clone: What it recognizes is unknown.

The TCR was taken from an adult who received the AZD1222 COVID-19 vaccine. The genes are TRBV9 and TRBJ1-1; D gene unclear. Sequenced material: peripheral blood, taken 28 days after the second AZD1222 dose. This CDR3 is CASSVVSDTEAFF. The CDR3 bases are TGTGCCAGCAGCGTCGTCTCGGACACTGAAGCTTTCTTT.